The present T cell receptor (beta chain) was sequenced within a study of blood T cell repertoires in COVID-19. Looking at the study overall: Acute-phase and convalescent COVID-19 samples originated in the United States, Italy and Spain. The cDNA or gDNA used as material had been derived from T cells, B-cell-depleted T cells, or PBMCs.

Seattle researchers signed up patients amid active infection and tracked them longitudinally. V was clipped by 5 bases and J by 0 bases, with 7 bases between them. The germline V gene has CDR1 SGHNT and CDR2 YENEEA. This CDR3 has 13 amino acids. Original processing methods: Amplifying reference gene primers gave estimates of nucleated cell counts. Profiled with immunoSEQ multiplex PCR; TCRdb holds only in-frame clones, not every one. V, J and clone size were drawn from that table, and D and trimming were deduced from the DNA. The sample yields about 480,000 clones, 89% seen once. What was sequenced was peripheral blood. The clonotype originates from a man between 18 and 35 years old with COVID-19, enrolled during active disease. This chain connects TRBV11-3 to TRBJ1-2; D ambiguous. Here the CDR3 reads CASSPSSNYGYTF. The DNA for the CDR3 is TGTGCCAGCAGCCCCAGTTCTAACTATGGCTACACCTTC.